The 13 T cell receptor beta chains listed next were all sequenced from one sample in a study of T cell responses to AZD1222 COVID-19 vaccine. Assay: immunoSEQ multiplex PCR; the TCRdb copy retains only in-frame clones and omits some. This repertoire shows about 110,000 clones, 80% to 90% found once; its top ten account for around 4%. Sequencing used peripheral blood, obtained 28 days after the second AZD1222 dose. These receptors were taken from an adult who received the AZD1222 COVID-19 vaccine.

This clone showed up just once. The chain recombines TRBV5-4 with TRBJ2-5; 8 bases fit TRBD2. This CDR3 has 16 residues. The germline gives CDR1 SGHNT, CDR2 YYREEE (reference sequence). J lost 5 bases, V lost 0 bases, and 9 bases had no gene match. The CDR3, as DNA: TGTGCCAGCAGCTTGGCAGGGACTAGGGTCTGGGAGACCCAGTACTTC. It translates to CASSLAGTRVWETQYF.

This clone was found a few times. The genes are TRBV30 and TRBJ1-3; D is uncertain. This CDR3 comprises 13 residues. Trimming removed 4 bases from V and 9 bases from J, with 16 bases in between. Looked up from germline, CDR1 is GTSNPN and CDR2 is SVGIG (reference sequence). In DNA form, the CDR3 reads TGTGCCTGGAAACGAACCTGGGTCAGCACCATATATTTT. Translation: CAWKRTWVSTIYF.

The rearrangement links TRBV6-2 or TRBV6-3 to TRBJ1-1, with unresolved D. The CDR3 loop spans 17 amino acids. CDR1 is MNHEY, CDR2 SVGEGT, per germline. Trimming took 0 bases from V and 2 from J, leaving 16 bases between them. The CDR3 loop is CASSYSLSAVVNTEAFF. CDR3 nucleotide sequence: TGTGCCAGCAGTTACTCCCTTTCCGCCGTTGTTAACACTGAAGCTTTCTTT.

The chain couples TRBV18 to TRBJ2-1; D may correspond to TRBD1 or TRBD2 (5 bases each). CDR3 length: 14 amino acids. Germline-derived CDR1 and CDR2 are KGHSH and LQKENI. Trimming cost V 3 bases and J 5 bases, with 11 bases left between them. CDR3 sequence reads: CASSPPGTHNEQFF. CDR3 coding DNA: TGTGCCAGCTCACCCCCCGGGACCCACAATGAGCAGTTCTTC.

This clone is a singleton in its sample. The chain recombines TRBV15 with TRBJ1-5, with D tentatively TRBD1 (5 bases). The CDR3 has 17 amino acids. Germline values: CDR1 LNHNV, CDR2 YYDKDF (reference sequence). Trimming pared 0 bases from V and 9 bases from J, leaving 21 bases between. Here the CDR3 reads CATSRDPPDRQRRPQHF. As DNA, the CDR3 is TGTGCCACCAGCAGAGATCCCCCTGACAGACAACGAAGGCCCCAGCATTTT.

The V call is TRBV18, the J call TRBJ2-1; TRBD1 matches 7 bases. Germline V CDR1 and CDR2: KGHSH, LQKENI. V gave up 5 bases and J gave up 9 bases; unmatched junction bases: 10. The length of the CDR3 is 14 residues. The CDR3: CASSTRDRDAEQFF. CDR3 bases: TGTGCCAGCTCAACACGAGACAGGGACGCTGAGCAGTTCTTC.

The chain links TRBV6-1 to TRBJ1-5; 7 bases fit TRBD1. This CDR3 contains 15 residues. In germline, CDR1 is MNHNS, CDR2 SASEGT. Trimming took 2 bases from V and 4 from J; bases not matched to a gene: 5. The CDR3 region is CASSEQGDLNQPQHF. The CDR3 DNA follows: TGTGCCAGCAGTGAACAGGGGGACCTAAATCAGCCCCAGCATTTT.

J is TRBJ2-5 and V is TRBV7-8; D may be TRBD1 or TRBD2 (5 bases each). Germline CDR1 SGHVS, CDR2 FQNEAQ. Trimming left V 6 bases short and J 6 bases short, with 17 bases between. The CDR3 totals 14 residues. CDR3 coding DNA: TGTGCCAGCAGTTCCACCGGGACCGATAAGACCCAGTACTTC. It yields the protein CASSSTGTDKTQYF.

The rearrangement joins TRBV13 to TRBJ1-1; D call uncertain. Trimming removed 5 bases at V and 3 bases at J, with 7 bases between. The germline V gene has CDR1 PRHDT and CDR2 FYEKMQ (reference sequence). CDR3 length: 12 residues. The CDR3 region has the DNA TGTGCCAGCAGCGCCACGGACACTGAAGCTTTCTTT. Translation: CASSATDTEAFF. Complete variable domain (other parts from reference TRBV13 and TRBJ1-1): AAGVIQSPRHLIKEKRETATLKCYPIPRHDTVYWYQQGPGQDPQFLISFYEKMQSDKGSIPDRFSAQQFSDYHSELNMSSLELGDSALYFCASSATDTEAFFGQGTRLTVV.

This clone was observed a handful of times. V and J are TRBV29-1 and TRBJ1-2, with 8 bases identical to TRBD1. V was pared by 6 bases and J by 7 bases, with 16 bases of the junction left unmatched. This CDR3 contains 15 residues. CDR1 SQVTM and CDR2 ANQGSEA come from the germline V gene. The CDR3: CSVQDRAGVRGGYTF. Written as DNA, the CDR3 is TGCAGCGTACAGGACAGGGCAGGGGTTAGAGGTGGCTACACCTTC.

J is TRBJ1-2 and V is TRBV27, with D tentatively TRBD1 (6 bases). The CDR3 contains 15 residues. The germline CDR1 and CDR2 sequences are MNHEY and SMNVEV (reference sequence). V was trimmed by 5 bases and J by 6 bases, leaving 19 bases between them. CDR3 residues: CASSLSSYRVHGYTF. CDR3 in DNA: TGTGCCAGCAGTCTCTCGTCGTACAGGGTCCATGGCTACACCTTC.

The chain carries TRBV5-1 and TRBJ2-1; tentative D call: TRBD2 (5 bases). Trimming took 0 bases from V and 0 from J, leaving 10 bases between them. The CDR3 is 16 amino acids. Germline V lookup: CDR1 SGHRS, CDR2 YFSETQ. The CDR3 nucleotides are TGCGCCAGCAGCTTGGGACTACCTAGCTCCTACAATGAGCAGTTCTTC. Translation gives CASSLGLPSSYNEQFF.

V and J are TRBV6-6 and TRBJ2-7; a weak D match, TRBD1 (5 bases). The CDR3 is made up of 13 amino acids. The germline CDR1 and CDR2 sequences are MNHNY and SVGAGI (reference sequence). The V and J ends lost 7 bases and 4 bases respectively, with 14 bases between them. The CDR3 spells CASTHRLLYEQYF. The CDR3 coding sequence is TGTGCCAGCACCCACAGGCTACTATACGAGCAGTACTTC.